This paragraph covers one T cell receptor beta chain sequence. The target antigen is unknown. The data originate from a study of shared clonotypes between healthy human individuals. Study at large: CD4 naive cells filled three plates per donor, CD4 memory three, CD8 naive two and CD8 memory one.

Assay: immunoSEQ multiplex PCR; the TCRdb copy retains only in-frame clones and omits some. The sample records about 2.4 million clones, 80% to 95% being singletons. General study results and limits: Non-shared clonotypes had lower generation probabilities than clonotypes shared by all four sorted-subset donors. Larger estimated richness was generally recorded for naive subsets relative to memory subsets. Since donors were few, the genetic and exposure-history diversity represented was limited.

The V gene end was trimmed by 6 bases and the J gene end by 2 bases; junction bases not matched to a gene: 6. Per the germline V gene, CDR1 is MDHEN and CDR2 is SYDVKM. The CDR3 contains 15 residues. Input material: naive CD4+ T cells from PBMCs. Subset described: CD45RA+ positively selected. This chain joins TRBV28 and TRBJ2-7; TRBD1 matches 11 bases. This TCR came from a man aged 18 to 35 in good health. Some clones in this sample may be carry-over from other donors' samples. CDR3 in amino acids: CASRAPGQGAYEQYF. The DNA for the CDR3 is TGTGCCAGCAGAGCCCCGGGACAGGGGGCCTACGAGCAGTACTTC.